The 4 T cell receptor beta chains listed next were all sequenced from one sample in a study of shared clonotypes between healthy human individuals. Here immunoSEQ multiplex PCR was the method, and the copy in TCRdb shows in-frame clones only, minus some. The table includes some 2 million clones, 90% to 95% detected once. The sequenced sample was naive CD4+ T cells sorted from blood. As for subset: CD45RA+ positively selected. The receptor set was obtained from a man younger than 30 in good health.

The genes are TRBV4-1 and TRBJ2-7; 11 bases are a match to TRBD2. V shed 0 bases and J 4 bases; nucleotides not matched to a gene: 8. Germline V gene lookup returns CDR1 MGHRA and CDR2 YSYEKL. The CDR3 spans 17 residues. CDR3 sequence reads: CASSQDLRSGRGYEQYF. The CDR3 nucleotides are TGCGCCAGCAGCCAAGATCTGCGTAGCGGGAGGGGATACGAGCAGTACTTC.

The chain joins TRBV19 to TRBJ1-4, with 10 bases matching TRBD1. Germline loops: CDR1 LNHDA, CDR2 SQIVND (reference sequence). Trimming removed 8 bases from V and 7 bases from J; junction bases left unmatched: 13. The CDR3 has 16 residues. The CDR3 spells CASRFPGQGIGEKLFF. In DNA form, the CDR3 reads TGTGCCAGTCGATTCCCGGGACAGGGGATTGGTGAAAAACTGTTTTTT.

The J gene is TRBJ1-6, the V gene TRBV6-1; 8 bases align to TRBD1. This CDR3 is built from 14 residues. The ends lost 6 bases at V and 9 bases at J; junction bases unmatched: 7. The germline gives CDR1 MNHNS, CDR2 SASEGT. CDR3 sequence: CASRPDRGGSPLHF. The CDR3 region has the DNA TGTGCCAGCAGACCCGACAGGGGCGGTTCACCCCTCCACTTT.

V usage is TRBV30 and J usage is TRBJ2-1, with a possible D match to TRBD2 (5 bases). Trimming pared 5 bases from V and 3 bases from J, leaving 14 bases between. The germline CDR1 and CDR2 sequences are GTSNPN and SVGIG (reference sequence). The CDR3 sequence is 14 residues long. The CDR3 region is CAWDQSGHYNEQFF. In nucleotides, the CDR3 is TGTGCCTGGGACCAGAGCGGCCACTACAATGAGCAGTTCTTC.